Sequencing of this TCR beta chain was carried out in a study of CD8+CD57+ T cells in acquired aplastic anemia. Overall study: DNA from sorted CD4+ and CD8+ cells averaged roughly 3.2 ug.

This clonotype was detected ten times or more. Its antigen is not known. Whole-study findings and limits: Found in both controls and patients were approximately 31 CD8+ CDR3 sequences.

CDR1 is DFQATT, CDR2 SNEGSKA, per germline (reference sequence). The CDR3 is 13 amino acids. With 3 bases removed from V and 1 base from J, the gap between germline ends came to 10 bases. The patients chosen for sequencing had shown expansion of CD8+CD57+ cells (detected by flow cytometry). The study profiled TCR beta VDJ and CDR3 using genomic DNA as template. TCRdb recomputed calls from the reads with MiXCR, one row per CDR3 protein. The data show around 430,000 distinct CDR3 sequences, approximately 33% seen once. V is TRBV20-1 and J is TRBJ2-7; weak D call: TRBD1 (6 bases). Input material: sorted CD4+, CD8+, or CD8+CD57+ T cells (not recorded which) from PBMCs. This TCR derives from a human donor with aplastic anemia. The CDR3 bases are TGCAGTGCTAGTAACGGACAGTCCTACGAGCAGTACTTC. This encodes CSASNGQSYEQYF.